Listed below are T cell receptor beta chains from one sample, sequenced in a study of T cell responses to AZD1222 COVID-19 vaccine. This table comes from immunoSEQ multiplex PCR, and its TCRdb copy is limited to in-frame clones, with some not included. The repertoire holds 120,000 or so clones, with about 88% as singletons. This sample comprised peripheral blood, obtained on day 0 of AZD1222 vaccination. All receptors derive from an adult in good health. Both conserved end residues are part of each CDR3. The order of the fields is D gene, J gene, V gene, clone size, CDR3 protein, CDR3 DNA. The D gene is left open where the match is weak. Size values are once, few and many counts, or a class for expanded clones, and some rows have none.

TRBD1	TRBJ1-5	TRBV19	NA	CASSPGQSNQPQHF	TGTGCCAGCTCCCCGGGACAGAGCAATCAGCCCCAGCATTTT
TRBD1	TRBJ2-7	TRBV3-1/TRBV3-2	NA	CASSQRRQGDEQYF	TGTGCCAGCAGCCAACGGAGACAGGGGGACGAGCAGTACTTC
NA	TRBJ1-2	TRBV10-3	NA	CAISEPPGPDYGYTF	TGTGCCATCAGTGAGCCGCCGGGACCCGACTATGGCTACACCTTC
NA	TRBJ2-7	TRBV11-3	NA	CASSAPGAGRQYF	TGTGCCAGCAGCGCACCCGGGGCGGGCCGGCAGTACTTC
NA	TRBJ1-2	TRBV6-5	NA	CASSYDDSSRGNTF	TGTGCCAGCAGTTACGACGACAGCTCCCGTGGAAACACCTTC
NA	TRBJ1-2	TRBV4-1	NA	CASSQDSTGRLTNYGYTF	TGCGCCAGCAGCCAAGATTCGACAGGCCGTCTTACTAACTATGGCTACACCTTC
NA	TRBJ2-1	TRBV20-1	NA	CSPFRNGEQFF	TGCAGTCCTTTTAGGAACGGTGAGCAGTTCTTC
NA	TRBJ2-4	TRBV11-2	NA	CASSLDQGNIQYF	TGTGCCAGCAGCTTAGATCAGGGAAACATTCAGTACTTC
NA	TRBJ2-7	TRBV30	NA	CAWSVPTDYWYEQYF	TGTGCCTGGAGTGTACCGACTGATTATTGGTACGAGCAGTACTTC
TRBD1	TRBJ1-6	TRBV6-5	NA	CASRQDRSSPLHF	TGTGCCAGCAGACAGGACAGGAGCTCACCCCTCCACTTT
NA	TRBJ2-5	TRBV7-2	NA	CASSLAGGQETQYF	TGTGCCAGCAGCTTAGCGGGAGGCCAAGAGACCCAGTACTTC
NA	TRBJ2-2	TRBV7-9	few	CATSSRAGRSGELFF	TGTGCCACCTCCTCTCGGGCAGGGCGGAGCGGGGAGCTGTTTTTT
NA	TRBJ1-2	TRBV5-8	NA	CASSLLGELYGYTF	TGTGCCAGCAGCCTACTAGGGGAGCTCTATGGCTACACCTTC
NA	TRBJ2-3	TRBV29-1	NA	CSVGTGDTQYF	TGCAGCGTTGGGACCGGAGATACGCAGTATTTT
NA	TRBJ1-4	TRBV4-1	NA	CASSQVGRRNNEKLFF	TGCGCCAGCAGCCAAGTAGGGAGACGGAATAATGAAAAACTGTTTTTT
NA	TRBJ1-5	TRBV5-6	NA	CASSLFRVGNQPQHF	TGTGCCAGCAGCTTGTTCCGGGTAGGCAATCAGCCCCAGCATTTT
TRBD2	TRBJ2-7	TRBV19	NA	CASSSQAGVEQYF	TGTGCCAGTAGTTCCCAGGCGGGGGTCGAGCAGTACTTC
NA	TRBJ1-2	TRBV10-3	NA	CATHTEDYGYTF	TGTGCCACCCATACCGAGGACTATGGCTACACCTTC
NA	TRBJ1-2	TRBV30	once	CAWSHSPGGSYGYTF	TGTGCCTGGAGTCACTCTCCCGGGGGGAGCTATGGCTACACCTTC
NA	TRBJ1-4	TRBV5-1	NA	CASSQITTNEKLFF	TGCGCCAGCAGCCAGATCACAACTAATGAAAAACTGTTTTTT
NA	TRBJ2-2	TRBV19	NA	CASSPPGQGMITGELFF	TGTGCCAGTAGTCCCCCAGGACAAGGCATGATAACCGGGGAGCTGTTTTTT
NA	TRBJ1-2	TRBV12-3/TRBV12-4	NA	CASSLQDYGYTF	TGTGCCAGCAGTTTACAGGATTATGGCTACACCTTC
NA	TRBJ2-7	TRBV3-1/TRBV3-2	NA	CASSSSSYEQYF	TGTGCCAGCAGTTCCAGCTCCTACGAGCAGTACTTC
NA	TRBJ1-5	TRBV27	few	CASSFNQGGNQPQHF	TGTGCCAGCAGTTTCAATCAGGGTGGCAATCAGCCCCAGCATTTT
NA	TRBJ2-7	TRBV18	NA	CASSPQEASSYEQYF	TGTGCCAGCTCACCCCAGGAGGCGAGCTCCTACGAGCAGTACTTC
NA	TRBJ2-6	TRBV5-4	NA	CASSIRGSRSGANVLTF	TGTGCCAGCAGCATCAGGGGATCACGATCTGGGGCCAACGTCCTGACTTTC
NA	TRBJ1-6	TRBV27	NA	CASSLQNSPLHF	TGTGCCAGCAGTTTACAGAATTCACCCCTCCACTTT
NA	TRBJ2-3	TRBV10-1	few	CASSEEGSTDTQYF	TGCGCCAGCAGTGAAGAAGGGTCCACAGATACGCAGTATTTT
NA	TRBJ1-1	TRBV7-9	NA	CASSLNNRNTEAFF	TGTGCCAGCAGCTTAAATAACAGGAACACTGAAGCTTTCTTT
NA	TRBJ2-5	TRBV18	NA	CASSTTGGLQETQYF	TGTGCCAGCTCCACCACGGGGGGCCTACAAGAGACCCAGTACTTC
NA	TRBJ1-1	TRBV18	NA	CASSTGAPEAFF	TGTGCCAGCTCCACGGGGGCTCCTGAAGCTTTCTTT
TRBD1	TRBJ1-2	TRBV4-1	NA	CASSQGMDRVHGYTF	TGCGCCAGCAGCCAGGGGATGGACAGGGTCCATGGCTACACCTTC
NA	TRBJ1-3	TRBV6-2/TRBV6-3	NA	CASSYGGFVAGNTIYF	TGTGCCAGCAGTTACGGGGGGTTTGTCGCTGGAAACACCATATATTTT
NA	TRBJ2-7	TRBV7-2	NA	CASSLRRGGATYEQYF	TGTGCCAGCAGCCTCCGGAGAGGGGGGGCGACCTACGAGCAGTACTTC
TRBD1	TRBJ1-3	TRBV11-2	NA	CASSPRQGSSGNTIYF	TGTGCCAGCAGCCCCCGACAGGGGAGCTCTGGAAACACCATATATTTT